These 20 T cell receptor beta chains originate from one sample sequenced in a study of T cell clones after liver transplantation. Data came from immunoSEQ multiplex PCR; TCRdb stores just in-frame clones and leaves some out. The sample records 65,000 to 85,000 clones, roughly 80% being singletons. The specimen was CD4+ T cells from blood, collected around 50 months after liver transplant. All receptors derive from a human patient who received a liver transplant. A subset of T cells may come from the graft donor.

The chain's CDR3 is CASSLGLASRTRQYF. CDR3 bases: TGTGCCAGCAGCTTAGGGCTAGCGAGCAGGACGAGGCAGTATTTT. The chain has TRBV11-3 and TRBJ2-3; D is perhaps TRBD2 (6 bases). V gave up 1 base and J gave up 11 bases, with 19 bases separating them. CDR1 SGHNT and CDR2 YENEEA come from the germline V gene. CDR3 length: 15 residues.

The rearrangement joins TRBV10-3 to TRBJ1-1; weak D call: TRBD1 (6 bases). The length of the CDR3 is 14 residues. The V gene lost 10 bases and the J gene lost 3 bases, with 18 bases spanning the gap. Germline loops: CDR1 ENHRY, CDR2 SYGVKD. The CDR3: CATQVTGEDTEAFF. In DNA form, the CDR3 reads TGTGCCACACAGGTGACAGGCGAGGACACTGAAGCTTTCTTT.

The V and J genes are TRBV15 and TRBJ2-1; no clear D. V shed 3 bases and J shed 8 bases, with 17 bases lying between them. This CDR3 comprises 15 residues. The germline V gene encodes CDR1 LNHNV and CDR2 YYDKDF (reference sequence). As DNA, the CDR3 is TGTGCCACCAGCAGGCCACCAATGGCAGCACATGAGCAGTTCTTC. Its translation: CATSRPPMAAHEQFF.

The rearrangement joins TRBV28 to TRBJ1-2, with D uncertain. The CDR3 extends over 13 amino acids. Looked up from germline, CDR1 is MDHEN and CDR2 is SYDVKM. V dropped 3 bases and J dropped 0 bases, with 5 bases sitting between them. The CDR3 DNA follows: TGTGCCAGCAGTTTTGGGACTAACTATGGCTACACCTTC. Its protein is CASSFGTNYGYTF.

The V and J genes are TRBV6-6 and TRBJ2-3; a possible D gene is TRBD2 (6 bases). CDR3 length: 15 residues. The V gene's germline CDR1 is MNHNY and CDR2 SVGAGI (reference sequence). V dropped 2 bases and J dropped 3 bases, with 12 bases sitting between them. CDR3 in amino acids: CASSYTGEGTDTQYF. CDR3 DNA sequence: TGTGCCAGCAGTTACACGGGAGAAGGAACAGATACGCAGTATTTT.

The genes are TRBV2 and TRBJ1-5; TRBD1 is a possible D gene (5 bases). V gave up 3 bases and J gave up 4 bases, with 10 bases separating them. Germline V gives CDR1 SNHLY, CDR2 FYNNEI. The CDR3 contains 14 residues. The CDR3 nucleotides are TGTGCCAGCAGTGAGCAGGACAAAAATCAGCCCCAGCATTTT. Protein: CASSEQDKNQPQHF.

The CDR3 sequence: CASSGGVLKTSRQETQYF. DNA of the CDR3: TGTGCCAGCAGCGGGGGGGTTTTGAAGACTAGTAGGCAAGAGACCCAGTACTTC. The chain uses TRBV9 and TRBJ2-5; maybe TRBD2 (6 bases). Per germline, CDR1 SGDLS and CDR2 YYNGEE. With 3 bases removed from V and 2 bases from J, the gap between germline ends came to 23 bases. This CDR3 has 18 residues.

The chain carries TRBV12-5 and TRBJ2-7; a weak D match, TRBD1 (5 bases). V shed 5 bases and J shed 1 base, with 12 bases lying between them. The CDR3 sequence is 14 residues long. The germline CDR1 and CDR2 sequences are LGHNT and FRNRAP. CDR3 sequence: CASGDRRGSYEQYF. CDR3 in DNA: TGTGCTAGTGGTGACCGAAGGGGTTCCTACGAGCAGTACTTC. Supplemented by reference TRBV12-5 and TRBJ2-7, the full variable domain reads DARVTQTPRHKVTEMGQEVTMRCQPILGHNTVFWYRQTMMQGLELLAYFRNRAPLDDSGMPKDRFSAEMPDATLATLKIQPSEPRDSAVYFCASGDRRGSYEQYFGPGTRLTVT.

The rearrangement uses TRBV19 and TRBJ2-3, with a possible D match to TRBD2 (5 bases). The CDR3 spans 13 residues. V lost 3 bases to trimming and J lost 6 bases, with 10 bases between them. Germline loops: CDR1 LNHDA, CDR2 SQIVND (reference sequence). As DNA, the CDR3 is TGTGCCAGTAGTATTATGGAGGCCGATACGCAGTATTTT. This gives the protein CASSIMEADTQYF.

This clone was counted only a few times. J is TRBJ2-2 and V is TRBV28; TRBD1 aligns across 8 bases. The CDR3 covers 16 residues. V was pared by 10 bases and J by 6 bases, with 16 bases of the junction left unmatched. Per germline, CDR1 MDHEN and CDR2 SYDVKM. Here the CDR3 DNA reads TGTGCCATCGGCCGGACAGGGTTATCTTCGGCCGGGGAGCTGTTTTTT. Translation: CAIGRTGLSSAGELFF. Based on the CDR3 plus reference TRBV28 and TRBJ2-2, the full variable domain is DVKVTQSSRYLVKRTGEKVFLECVQDMDHENMFWYRQDPGLGLRLIYFSYDVKMKEKGDIPEGYSVSREKKERFSLILESASTNQTSMYLCAIGRTGLSSAGELFFGEGSRLTVL.

The DNA of the CDR3 is TGTGCCAGCAGCTTGGGGTTTTCTGGAAACACCATATATTTT. Translated: CASSLGFSGNTIYF. The genes are TRBV5-6 and TRBJ1-3; no definite D call. The CDR3 contains 14 residues. The ends were cut back, 0 bases at V and 1 base at J, with 5 bases in the middle. In germline, CDR1 is SGHDT, CDR2 YYEEEE. Together with reference TRBV5-6 and TRBJ1-3, the CDR3 gives the full variable domain: DAGVTQSPTHLIKTRGQQVTLRCSPKSGHDTVSWYQQALGQGPQFIFQYYEEEERQRGNFPDRFSGHQFPNYSSELNVNALLLGDSALYLCASSLGFSGNTIYFGEGSWLTVV.

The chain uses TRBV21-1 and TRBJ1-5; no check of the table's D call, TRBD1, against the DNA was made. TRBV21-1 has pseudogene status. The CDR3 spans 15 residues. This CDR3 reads CASSLSDRENQPQHF. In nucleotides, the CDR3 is TGTGCCAGCAGCCTCTCGGACAGGGAAAATCAGCCCCAGCATTTT.

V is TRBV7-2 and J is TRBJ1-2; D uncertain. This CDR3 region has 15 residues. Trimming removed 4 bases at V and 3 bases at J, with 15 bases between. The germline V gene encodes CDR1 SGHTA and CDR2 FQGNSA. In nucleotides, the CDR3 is TGTGCCAGCAGCTACTATGGGGTTGTAGACTATGGCTACACCTTC. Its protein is CASSYYGVVDYGYTF. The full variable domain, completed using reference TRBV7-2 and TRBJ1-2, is GAGVSQSPSNKVTEKGKDVELRCDPISGHTALYWYRQSLGQGLEFLIYFQGNSAPDKSGLPSDRFSAERTGGSVSTLTIQRTQQEDSAVYLCASSYYGVVDYGYTFGSGTRLTVV.

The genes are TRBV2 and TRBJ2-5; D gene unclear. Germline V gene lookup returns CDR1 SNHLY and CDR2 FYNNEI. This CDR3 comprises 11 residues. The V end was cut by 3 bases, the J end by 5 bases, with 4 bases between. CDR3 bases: TGTGCCAGCAGTGATTACGAGACCCAGTACTTC. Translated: CASSDYETQYF.

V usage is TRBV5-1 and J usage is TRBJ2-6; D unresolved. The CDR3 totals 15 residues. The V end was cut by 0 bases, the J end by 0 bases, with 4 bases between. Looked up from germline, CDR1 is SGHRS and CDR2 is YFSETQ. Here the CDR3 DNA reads TGCGCCAGCAGCTTGGAAGGCTCTGGGGCCAACGTCCTGACTTTC. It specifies CASSLEGSGANVLTF.

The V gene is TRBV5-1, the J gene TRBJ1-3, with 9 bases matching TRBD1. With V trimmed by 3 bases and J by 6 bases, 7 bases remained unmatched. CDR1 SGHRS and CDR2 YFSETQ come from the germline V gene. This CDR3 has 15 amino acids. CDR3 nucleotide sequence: TGCGCCAGCAGCTACGCGGGACAGGGCGAAAACACCATATATTTT. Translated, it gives CASSYAGQGENTIYF.

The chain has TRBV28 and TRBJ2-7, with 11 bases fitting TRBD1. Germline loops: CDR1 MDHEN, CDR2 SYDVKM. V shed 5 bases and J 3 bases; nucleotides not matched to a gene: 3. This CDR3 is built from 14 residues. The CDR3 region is CASSTGTGGYEQYF. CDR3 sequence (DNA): TGTGCCAGCAGTACCGGGACAGGGGGCTACGAGCAGTACTTC.

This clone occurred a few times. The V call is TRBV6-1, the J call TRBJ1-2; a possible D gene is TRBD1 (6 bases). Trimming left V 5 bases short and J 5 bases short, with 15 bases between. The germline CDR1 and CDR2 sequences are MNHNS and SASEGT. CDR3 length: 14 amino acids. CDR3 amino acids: CASSTGTTQYGYTF. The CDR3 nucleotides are TGTGCCAGCAGTACCGGGACAACACAGTATGGCTACACCTTC.

The DNA of the CDR3 is TGTGCCAGCAGTGAAGCTCGGACAGGGGGTTGGCGAGAGACCCAGTACTTC. Protein sequence: CASSEARTGGWRETQYF. The genes are TRBV2 and TRBJ2-5; 10 nucleotides agree with TRBD1. The J segment lost 4 bases and the V segment lost 0 bases, leaving 8 bases of the junction unmatched. CDR1 and CDR2 from the germline V gene are SNHLY and FYNNEI. The CDR3 extends over 17 amino acids.

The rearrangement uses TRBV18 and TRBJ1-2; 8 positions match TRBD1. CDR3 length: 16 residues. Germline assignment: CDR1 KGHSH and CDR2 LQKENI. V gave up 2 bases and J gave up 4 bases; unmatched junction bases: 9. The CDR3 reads CASSPIMDREGYGYTF. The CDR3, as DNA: TGTGCCAGCTCACCAATCATGGACAGGGAGGGCTATGGCTACACCTTC.